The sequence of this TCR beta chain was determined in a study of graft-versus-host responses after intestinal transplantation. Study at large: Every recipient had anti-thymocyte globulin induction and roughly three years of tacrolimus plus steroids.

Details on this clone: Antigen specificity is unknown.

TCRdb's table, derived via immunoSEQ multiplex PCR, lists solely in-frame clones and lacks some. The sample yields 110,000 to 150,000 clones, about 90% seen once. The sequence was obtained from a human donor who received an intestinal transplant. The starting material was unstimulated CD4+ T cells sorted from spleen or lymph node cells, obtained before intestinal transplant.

The CDR3 here is CASSTTNRYTEAFF. The DNA for the CDR3 is TGTGCCAGTAGTACCACGAACAGGTACACTGAAGCTTTCTTT. This sequence joins TRBV19 and TRBJ1-1, with a tentative D call TRBD1 (5 bases). V shed 4 bases and J shed 3 bases, with 12 bases lying between them. CDR3 length: 14 residues. Per germline, CDR1 LNHDA and CDR2 SQIVND (reference sequence).